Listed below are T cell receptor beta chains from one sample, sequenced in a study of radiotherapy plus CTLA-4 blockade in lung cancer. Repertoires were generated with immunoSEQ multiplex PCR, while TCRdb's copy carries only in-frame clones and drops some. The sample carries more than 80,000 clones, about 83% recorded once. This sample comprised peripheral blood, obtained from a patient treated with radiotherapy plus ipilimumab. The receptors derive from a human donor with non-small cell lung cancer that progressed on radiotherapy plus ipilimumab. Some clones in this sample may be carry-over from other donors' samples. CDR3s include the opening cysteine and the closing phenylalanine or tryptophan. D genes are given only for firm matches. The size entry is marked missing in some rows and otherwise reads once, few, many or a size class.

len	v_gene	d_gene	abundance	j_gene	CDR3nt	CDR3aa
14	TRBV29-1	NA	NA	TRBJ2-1	TGCAGCGCAGCTCGTGGGCAGGCCTACAATGAGCAGTTCTTC	CSAARGQAYNEQFF
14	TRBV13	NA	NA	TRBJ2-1	TGTGCCAGCAGCTTAGTAATCCGGGAAAGTGAGCAGTTCTTC	CASSLVIRESEQFF
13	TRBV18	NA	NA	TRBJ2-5	TGTGCCAGCTCACCAAAAGCCCTAAAGACCCAGTACTTC	CASSPKALKTQYF
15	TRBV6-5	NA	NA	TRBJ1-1	TGTGCCAGCAGTTACATGACAGTATTGAACACTGAAGCTTTCTTT	CASSYMTVLNTEAFF
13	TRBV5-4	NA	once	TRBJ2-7	TGTGCCAGCGCCCGGGACACGACCTACGAGCAGTACTTC	CASARDTTYEQYF
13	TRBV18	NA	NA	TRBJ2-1	TGTGCCAGCTCACCTGCCAGGAACAATGAGCAGTTCTTC	CASSPARNNEQFF
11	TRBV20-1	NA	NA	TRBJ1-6	TGCAGTGCTACAGGGAATTCACCCCTCCACTTT	CSATGNSPLHF
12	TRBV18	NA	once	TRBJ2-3	TGTGCCAGCTCACCTAGCACAGATACGCAGTATTTT	CASSPSTDTQYF
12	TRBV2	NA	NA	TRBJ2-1	TGTGCCAGCACTGGGTGGTACAATGAGCAGTTCTTC	CASTGWYNEQFF
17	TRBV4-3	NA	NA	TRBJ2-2	TGCGCCAGCAGCCAAGATCCCCCCCCCGAGACCACCGGGGAGCTGTTTTTT	CASSQDPPPETTGELFF
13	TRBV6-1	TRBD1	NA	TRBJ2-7	TGTGCCAGCGAAGACAGGGGACCCTACGAGCAGTACTTC	CASEDRGPYEQYF
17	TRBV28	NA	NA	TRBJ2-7	TGTGCCAGCAGTTTTGGTACCCACGCCAGGGATCCCTACGAGCAGTACTTC	CASSFGTHARDPYEQYF
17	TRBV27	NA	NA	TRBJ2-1	TGTGCCAGCAGTTCACCGGGTTGGGCTCAAACCTACAATGAGCAGTTCTTC	CASSSPGWAQTYNEQFF
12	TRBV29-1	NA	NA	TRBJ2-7	TGCAGCGGAAGATCGGGACCCTACGAGCAGTACTTC	CSGRSGPYEQYF
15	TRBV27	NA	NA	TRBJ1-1	TGTGCCAGCAGTACTGATACAGGGTCAAGGACTGAAGCTTTCTTT	CASSTDTGSRTEAFF
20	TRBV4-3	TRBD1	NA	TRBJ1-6	TGCGCCAGCAGCCCCCAGACTCCGGGACAGGGTCGTTTGGGGGATTCACCCCTCCACTTT	CASSPQTPGQGRLGDSPLHF
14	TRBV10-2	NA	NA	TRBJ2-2	TGCGCCAGCAACGTCCCGAAGAACACCGGGGAGCTGTTTTTT	CASNVPKNTGELFF
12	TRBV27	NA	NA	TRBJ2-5	TGTGCCAGCAGTGGGGCCGGGGAGACCCAGTACTTC	CASSGAGETQYF
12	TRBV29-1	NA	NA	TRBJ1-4	TGCAGCTTCCGGACAACTAATGAAAAACTGTTTTTT	CSFRTTNEKLFF
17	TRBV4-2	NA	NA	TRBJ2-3	TGTGCCAGCAGCCAAGGGGTGGGCCTTAGGTCCACAGATACGCAGTATTTT	CASSQGVGLRSTDTQYF
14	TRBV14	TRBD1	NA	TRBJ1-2	TGTGCCAGCAGCCGCGGACAGGGGGCCTATGGCTACACCTTC	CASSRGQGAYGYTF
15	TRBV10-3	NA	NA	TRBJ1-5	TGTGCCATCAGTGAGTCACAGGGTTTCAATCAGCCCCAGCATTTT	CAISESQGFNQPQHF
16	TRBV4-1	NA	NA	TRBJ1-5	TGCGCCAGCAGCCAAGATGGAGGGACTGGATATCAGCCCCAGCATTTT	CASSQDGGTGYQPQHF